Below, 8 T cell receptor beta chains from the same sample are listed, as sequenced in a study of molecular identifiers for immune sequencing clone quantification. From the PCR reads, TCRdb called clonotypes with MiXCR, one entry per CDR3 protein. The sample lists roughly 320,000 distinct CDR3 sequences, roughly 24% occurring once. The sample comprised naive CD8+ T cells from blood, with Jurkat cell RNA spiked in. Subset: FACS-sorted CD8+CD4-CCR7+CD45RA+ naive T cells. Receptors were obtained from a human donor in good health. Some libraries in this study had Jurkat cell RNA spiked in.

The gene calls are TRBV19 and TRBJ2-3; D may be TRBD1 (6 bases). The V end was cut by 10 bases, the J end by 0 bases, with 20 bases between. CDR1 and CDR2 (germline): LNHDA, SQIVND (reference sequence). The CDR3 loop spans 16 amino acids. DNA of the CDR3: TGTGCCACTTCTTCGGACAGCGCTTCTAGCACAGATACGCAGTATTTT. This gives the protein CATSSDSASSTDTQYF.

This clonotype was found many times. The gene calls are TRBV11-2 and TRBJ1-3; 10 positions match TRBD1. CDR1 is SGHAT, CDR2 FQNNGV, per germline. V shed 5 bases and J 3 bases; nucleotides not matched to a gene: 4. The CDR3 consists of 15 residues. The CDR3 coding sequence is TGTGCCAGCAGCAGGGACAGGGGAAGTGGAAACACCATATATTTT. It encodes CASSRDRGSGNTIYF.

This clonotype has a handful of counts. The chain links TRBV12-3 or TRBV12-4 to TRBJ2-2; the D is unclear. This CDR3 spans 14 amino acids. Between the trimmed V and J ends, which lost 3 bases and 1 base, there was a span of 6 bases. The CDR3 here is CASSFRQNTGELFF. The CDR3 DNA reads as TGTGCCAGCAGTTTCCGCCAGAACACCGGGGAGCTGTTTTTT.

The rearrangement links TRBV27 to TRBJ2-3, with 9 bases identical to TRBD2. The CDR3 spans 15 residues. With V trimmed by 0 bases and J by 2 bases, 0 bases remained unmatched. The germline gives CDR1 MNHEY, CDR2 SMNVEV (reference sequence). The CDR3 coding sequence is TGTGCCAGCAGTTTATCGGGACTAGCCACAGATACGCAGTATTTT. This sequence encodes CASSLSGLATDTQYF.

This chain links TRBV5-4 with TRBJ2-1; a weak D match, TRBD2 (5 bases). V was pared by 0 bases and J by 3 bases, with 10 bases between. The CDR3 extends over 15 amino acids. Germline V gives CDR1 SGHNT, CDR2 YYREEE (reference sequence). The CDR3 DNA sequence: TGTGCCAGCAGCTTGGTACTTGGGAGCTACAATGAGCAGTTCTTC. Encoded protein: CASSLVLGSYNEQFF.

This clonotype was seen many times. CDR3 sequence: CASSSRSDTQYF. In nucleotides, the CDR3 is TGTGCCAGCAGCTCCCGTTCGGATACGCAGTATTTT. This chain joins TRBV9 and TRBJ2-3; no firm D call. Germline CDR1 is SGDLS and CDR2 is YYNGEE. V was trimmed by 4 bases and J by 6 bases, leaving 9 bases between them. The CDR3 is 12 residues long.

This clonotype has only a few counts. The chain has TRBV7-9 and TRBJ1-1; D remains unclear. Trimming left V 6 bases short and J 11 bases short, with 16 bases between. The germline CDR1 and CDR2 sequences are SEHNR and FQNEAQ (reference sequence). CDR3 length: 12 amino acids. The CDR3 sequence is CASSYGEAEAFF. The CDR3 nucleotides read TGTGCCAGCAGTTATGGGGAGGCAGAGGCTTTCTTT.

The chain carries TRBV24-1 and TRBJ2-3; possible D gene TRBD2, 6 bases. Trimming cost V 4 bases and J 5 bases, with 18 bases left between them. The germline V gene has CDR1 KGHDR and CDR2 SFDVKD. The CDR3 contains 16 residues. The CDR3 sequence is CATSDRGDGVGDTQYF. The CDR3 DNA reads as TGTGCCACCAGTGACCGCGGGGACGGGGTCGGAGATACGCAGTATTTT.